This record concerns one TCR beta chain sequence. The antigen is undetermined. This sample stems from a study of post-analysis software for immune sequencing data. Across the whole study: Patients had relapsing-remitting, secondary progressive or progressive-relapsing multiple sclerosis; some lacked subtype. Study conclusions and caveats: F measure grouped same-batch samples tightly together. Controls had significantly higher normalized Chao1 diversity than multiple sclerosis patients. Roughly 5 TRBV segments, including TRBV5-6, TRBV5-1 and TRBV20-1, were more frequent in patients than controls.

TCR beta cDNA libraries had unique molecular identifiers. T cells numbering roughly 0.9 to 11 million gave rise to roughly 0.5 million cDNA molecules. TCRdb itself ran the PCR reads through MiXCR, one entry per CDR3 protein. The repertoire holds 740,000 or so distinct CDR3 sequences, with roughly 50% as singletons. The CDR3 covers 11 residues. V was clipped by 3 bases and J by 2 bases, with 3 bases between them. CDR1 and CDR2 (germline): SQVTM, ANQGSEA. The sequenced sample consisted of blood. This TCR was recovered from a girl aged 10-17 years with multiple sclerosis. The chain couples TRBV29-1 to TRBJ2-3; D gene ambiguous. For the CDR3, the DNA is TGCAGCGTTGAGTTCACAGATACGCAGTATTTT. It encodes CSVEFTDTQYF.